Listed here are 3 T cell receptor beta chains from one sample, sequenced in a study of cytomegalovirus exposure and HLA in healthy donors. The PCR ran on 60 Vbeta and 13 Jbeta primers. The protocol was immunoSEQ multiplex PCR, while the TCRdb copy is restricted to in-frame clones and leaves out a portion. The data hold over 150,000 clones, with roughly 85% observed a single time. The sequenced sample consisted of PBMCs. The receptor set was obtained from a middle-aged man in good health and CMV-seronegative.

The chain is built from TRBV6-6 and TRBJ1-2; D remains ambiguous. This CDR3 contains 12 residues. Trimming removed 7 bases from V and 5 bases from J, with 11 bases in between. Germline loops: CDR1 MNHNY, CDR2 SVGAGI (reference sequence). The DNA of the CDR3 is TGTGCCAGCACCTACGTCGGGTATGGCTACACCTTC. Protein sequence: CASTYVGYGYTF.

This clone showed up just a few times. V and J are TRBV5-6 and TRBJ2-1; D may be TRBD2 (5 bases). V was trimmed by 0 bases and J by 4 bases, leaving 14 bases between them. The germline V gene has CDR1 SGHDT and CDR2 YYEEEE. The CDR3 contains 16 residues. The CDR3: CASSLAELGDYNEQFF. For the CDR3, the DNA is TGTGCCAGCAGCTTGGCCGAGTTGGGAGATTACAATGAGCAGTTCTTC.

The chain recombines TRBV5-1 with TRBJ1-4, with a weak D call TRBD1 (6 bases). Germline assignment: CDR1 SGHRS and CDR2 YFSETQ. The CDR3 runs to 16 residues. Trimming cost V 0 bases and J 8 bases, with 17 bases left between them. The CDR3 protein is CASSLDRAGEGEKLFF. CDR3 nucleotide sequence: TGCGCCAGCAGCTTGGATAGGGCAGGGGAGGGCGAAAAACTGTTTTTT.